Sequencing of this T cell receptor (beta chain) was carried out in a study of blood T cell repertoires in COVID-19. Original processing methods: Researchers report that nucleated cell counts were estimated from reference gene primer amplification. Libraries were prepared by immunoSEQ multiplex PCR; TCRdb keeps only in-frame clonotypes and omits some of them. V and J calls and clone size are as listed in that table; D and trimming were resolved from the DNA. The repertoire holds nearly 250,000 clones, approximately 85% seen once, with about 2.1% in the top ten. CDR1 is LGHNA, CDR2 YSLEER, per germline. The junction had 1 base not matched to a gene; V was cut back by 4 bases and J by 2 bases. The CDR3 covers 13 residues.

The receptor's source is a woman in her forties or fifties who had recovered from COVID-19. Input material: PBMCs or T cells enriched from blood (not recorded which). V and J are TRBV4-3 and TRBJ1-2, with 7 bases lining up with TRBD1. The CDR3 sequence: CASSRDRNYGYTF. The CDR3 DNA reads TGCGCCAGCAGCCGGGACAGAAACTATGGCTACACCTTC.